Below, 13 T cell receptor beta chains from the same sample are listed, as sequenced in a study of identical twins (dated by TCRdb to the mid-2010s). The library was prepared using 5' RACE. The sample was run on an Illumina HiSeq 2000. TCRdb cleaned the public reads at Q25 with fastp, built clones with MiXCR and kept in-frame beta chains. Rows with a matching CDR3 protein are joined into one entry that keeps the most common DNA and genes. The sample data list hundreds of thousands of distinct CDR3 sequences, and around an eighth of these were observed just once. Roughly 1.6% of the sample is taken by the ten largest. These data also formed part of another study, on yellow fever vaccine responses in identical twins.

The material sequenced was PBMCs. Source of these receptors: a woman aged 18-35 years in good health.

This chain connects TRBV10-3 to TRBJ2-7, with 8 positions matching TRBD1. V lost 0 bases to trimming and J lost 5 bases; unmatched junction nucleotides: 18. Looked up from germline, CDR1 is ENHRY and CDR2 is SYGVKD. This CDR3 is 19 amino acids long. CDR3 residues: CAISESANWGQGAPHEQYV. The CDR3 region has the DNA TGTGCCATCAGTGAGTCCGCCAACTGGGGTCAGGGGGCCCCCCACGAGCAGTACGTC.

This clonotype was seen many times. The DNA for the CDR3 is TGTGCCACCAGCAGAGATCTACAGAATAATTCACCCCTCCACTTT. This gives the protein CATSRDLQNNSPLHF. This chain connects TRBV15 to TRBJ1-6; no reliable D call. The length of the CDR3 is 15 residues. The ends were cut back, 0 bases at V and 5 bases at J, with 8 bases in the middle. The V gene's germline CDR1 is LNHNV and CDR2 YYDKDF (reference sequence).

A few counts support this clonotype. The chain joins TRBV28 to TRBJ2-2; 7 bases agree with TRBD1. CDR3 size: 15 residues. Germline V gene sequence: CDR1 MDHEN, CDR2 SYDVKM. The trim removed 6 bases at V and 4 bases at J, leaving 8 bases unmatched. DNA for the CDR3: TGTGCCAGCAGCATCACGGGGACAGCCACCGGGGAGCTGTTTTTT. Its translation is CASSITGTATGELFF.

The rearrangement links TRBV20-1 to TRBJ2-5; D is undetermined. The CDR3 contains 12 residues. Trimming removed 5 bases from V and 5 bases from J, with 12 bases in between. CDR1 and CDR2 (germline): DFQATT, SNEGSKA (reference sequence). For the CDR3, the DNA is TGCAGTGCTCATCTGGGGTCCGAGACCCAGTACTTC. Translation gives CSAHLGSETQYF.

The chain recombines TRBV27 with TRBJ2-7; D may match TRBD1 or TRBD2 (5 bases each). CDR3 length: 14 residues. The V end was cut by 5 bases, the J end by 7 bases, with 18 bases between. Germline CDR1 is MNHEY and CDR2 is SMNVEV (reference sequence). CDR3 coding DNA: TGTGCCAGCAGTCCCTCCGGGACCCGCGGGGAGCAGTACGTC. Translation gives CASSPSGTRGEQYV.

The chain has TRBV5-1 and TRBJ1-1; D uncertain. Germline assignment: CDR1 SGHRS and CDR2 YFSETQ. This CDR3 is built from 14 residues. Trimming shortened V by 4 bases and J by 4 bases, and 14 bases separated the two germline ends. The CDR3 DNA reads TGCGCCAGCAGCGCGGATCACGGAGGCACTGAAGCTTTCTTT. Translating gives CASSADHGGTEAFF.

This clonotype showed up many times. This sequence joins TRBV12-3 or TRBV12-4 and TRBJ1-4; D may be TRBD1 (5 bases). The V gene lost 6 bases and the J gene lost 8 bases, with 28 bases spanning the gap. This CDR3 contains 18 residues. In DNA, the CDR3 is TGTGCCAGCAGCCCCCCGGGGGGGGGAGCCGGAATCCGGGAAAAACTGTTTTTT. Translating it yields CASSPPGGGAGIREKLFF.

This chain joins TRBV7-9 and TRBJ1-4; 10 nucleotides match TRBD1. V lost 5 bases, J lost 7 bases, and 13 bases stayed unmatched. Germline V gene lookup returns CDR1 SEHNR and CDR2 FQNEAQ (reference sequence). The CDR3 length is 17 residues. CDR3 region: CASSPDRGQWRGEKLFF. The CDR3 nucleotides are TGTGCCAGCAGCCCTGACAGGGGGCAGTGGCGTGGTGAAAAACTGTTTTTT.

The chain carries TRBV7-3 and TRBJ2-2; possibly TRBD2 for D (5 bases). The germline gives CDR1 SGHTA, CDR2 FQGTGA. The CDR3 length is 16 residues. The germline V and J ends were trimmed by 2 bases and 4 bases, with 14 bases remaining between them. The CDR3 nucleotides read TGTGCCAGCAGCTTAGGGAGAGCGATCGGCACCGGGGAGCTGTTTTTT. It is translated as CASSLGRAIGTGELFF.

The chain has TRBV19 and TRBJ2-2; D ambiguous. Germline loops: CDR1 LNHDA, CDR2 SQIVND (reference sequence). With 8 bases removed from V and 8 bases from J, the gap between germline ends came to 15 bases. This CDR3 contains 13 residues. The DNA of the CDR3 is TGTGCCAGTGGATATAGAGGCCGAGGGGAGCTGTTTTTT. This codes for CASGYRGRGELFF.

A few counts support this clonotype. The V and J genes are TRBV4-1 and TRBJ1-5; D not resolved. The germline V gene has CDR1 MGHRA and CDR2 YSYEKL. V lost 1 base and J lost 8, with 9 bases in between. CDR3 length: 13 residues. The CDR3 region is CASSQAALEPQHF. CDR3 sequence (DNA): TGCGCCAGCAGCCAAGCTGCCTTGGAGCCCCAGCATTTT.

This rearrangement joins TRBV19 to TRBJ1-1; the match to TRBD1 covers 7 bases. This CDR3 comprises 15 residues. J gave up 0 bases and V 7 bases, and 8 bases lay outside the gene matches. Per the germline V gene, CDR1 is LNHDA and CDR2 is SQIVND (reference sequence). The CDR3 loop reads CASMATGTMNTEAFF. In DNA form, the CDR3 reads TGTGCCAGTATGGCGACAGGGACCATGAACACTGAAGCTTTCTTT.

The sample holds many counts of this clonotype. The V gene is TRBV29-1, the J gene TRBJ2-1; 9 nucleotides line up with TRBD2. Germline-derived CDR1 and CDR2 are SQVTM and ANQGSEA. The CDR3 spans 13 residues. V shed 4 bases and J 5 bases; nucleotides not matched to a gene: 3. The CDR3 sequence: CSVASGTNNEQFF. DNA for the CDR3: TGCAGCGTTGCTAGCGGGACAAACAATGAGCAGTTCTTC.